This T cell receptor (beta chain) originates from a study of blood T cell repertoires in COVID-19. As for the study in general: COVID-19 samples, acute and convalescent, were from the United States, Italy and Spain. Nucleic acid was either cDNA or gDNA, and it came from T cells, B-cell-depleted T cells, or PBMCs.

In the study's own analysis: Reference gene primer amplification gave nucleated cell count estimates. Some clones are missing from TCRdb's copy, which holds only in-frame ones; the method was immunoSEQ multiplex PCR. The DNA gave D and trimming, while V, J and clone size come from that table. The sample includes about 230,000 clones, 85% of them seen just once. The trim removed 6 bases at V and 5 bases at J, leaving 6 bases unmatched. The CDR3 sequence is 14 residues long. The germline gives CDR1 ENHRY, CDR2 SYGVKD. The rearrangement joins TRBV10-3 to TRBJ1-1; the match to TRBD1 covers 10 bases. The sequence was collected from a man aged 40-49 years with acute or convalescent COVID-19. The sample comprised peripheral blood. CDR3 coding DNA: TGTGCCATCAGCCAAGGACAGGGGGGAACTGAAGCTTTCTTT. Encoded protein: CAISQGQGGTEAFF.